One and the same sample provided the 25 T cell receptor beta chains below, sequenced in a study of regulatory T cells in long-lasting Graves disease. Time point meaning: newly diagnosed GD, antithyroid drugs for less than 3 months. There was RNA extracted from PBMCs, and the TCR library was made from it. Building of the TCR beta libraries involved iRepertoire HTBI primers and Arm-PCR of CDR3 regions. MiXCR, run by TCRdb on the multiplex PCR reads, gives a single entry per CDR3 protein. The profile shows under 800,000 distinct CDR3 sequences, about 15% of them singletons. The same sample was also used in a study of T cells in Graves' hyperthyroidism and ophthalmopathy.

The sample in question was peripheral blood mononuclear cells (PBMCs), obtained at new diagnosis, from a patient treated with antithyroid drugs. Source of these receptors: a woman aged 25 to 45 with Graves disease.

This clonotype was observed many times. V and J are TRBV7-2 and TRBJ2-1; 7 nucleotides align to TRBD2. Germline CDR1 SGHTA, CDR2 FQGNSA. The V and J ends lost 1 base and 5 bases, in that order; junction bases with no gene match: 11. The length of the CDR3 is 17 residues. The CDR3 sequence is CASSLGRGTRGDNEQFF. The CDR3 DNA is TGTGCCAGCAGCTTAGGGCGGGGGACTCGAGGGGACAATGAGCAGTTCTTC.

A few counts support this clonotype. The DNA for the CDR3 is TGTGCCATCGGGGACAGGGTCTCTGGGGCCAACGTCCTGACTTTC. This sequence encodes CAIGDRVSGANVLTF. This chain connects TRBV10-3 to TRBJ2-6; 9 bases match TRBD1. After removal of 8 bases from V and 0 bases from J, the junction contained 2 bases not matched to a gene. The CDR3 sequence is 15 residues long. The V gene's germline CDR1 is ENHRY and CDR2 SYGVKD.

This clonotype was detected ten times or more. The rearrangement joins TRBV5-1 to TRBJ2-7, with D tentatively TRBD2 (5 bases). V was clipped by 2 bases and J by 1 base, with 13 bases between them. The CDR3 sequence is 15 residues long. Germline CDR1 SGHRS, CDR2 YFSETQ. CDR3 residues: CASSFGGKGSYEQYF. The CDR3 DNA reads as TGCGCCAGCAGCTTTGGAGGAAAGGGATCCTACGAGCAGTACTTC.

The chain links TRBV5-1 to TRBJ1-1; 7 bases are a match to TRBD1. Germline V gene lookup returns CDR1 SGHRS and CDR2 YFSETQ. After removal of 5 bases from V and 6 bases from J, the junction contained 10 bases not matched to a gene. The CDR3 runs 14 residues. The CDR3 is CASRPLQGRAEAFF. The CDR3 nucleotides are TGCGCCAGCAGACCATTACAGGGGAGGGCTGAAGCTTTCTTT.

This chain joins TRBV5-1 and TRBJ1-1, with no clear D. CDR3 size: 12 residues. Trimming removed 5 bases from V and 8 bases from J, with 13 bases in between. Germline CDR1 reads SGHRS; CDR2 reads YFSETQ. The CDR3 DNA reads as TGCGCCAGCAGTGGGCTACTTCGAGAAGCTTTCTTT. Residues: CASSGLLREAFF.

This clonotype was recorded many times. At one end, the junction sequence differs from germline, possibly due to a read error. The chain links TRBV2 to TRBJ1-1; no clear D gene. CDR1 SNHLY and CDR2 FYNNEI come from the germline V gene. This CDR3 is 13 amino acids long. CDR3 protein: CASSQTQNTEAFF. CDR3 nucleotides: TGCGCCAGCAGCCAGACACAGAACACTGAAGCTTTCTTT.

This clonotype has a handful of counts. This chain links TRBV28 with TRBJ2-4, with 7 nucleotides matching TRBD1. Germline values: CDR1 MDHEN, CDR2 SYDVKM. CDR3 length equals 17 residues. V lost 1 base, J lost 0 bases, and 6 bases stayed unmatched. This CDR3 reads CASSLLGTAVAKNIQYF. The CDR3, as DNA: TGTGCCAGCAGTTTATTAGGGACAGCCGTAGCCAAAAACATTCAGTACTTC.

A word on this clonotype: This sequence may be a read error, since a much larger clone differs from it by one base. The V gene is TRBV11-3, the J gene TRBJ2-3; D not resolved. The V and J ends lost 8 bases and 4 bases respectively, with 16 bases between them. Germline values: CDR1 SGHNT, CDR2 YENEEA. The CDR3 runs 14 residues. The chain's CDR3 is CASGQSHSSDTQYF. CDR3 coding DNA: TGTGCCAGCGGCCAGAGCCACAGCTCAGATACGCAGTATTTT.

DNA for the CDR3: TGTGCCAGTAGACTGACAGCCGCCTATAATTCACCCCTCCACTTT. This codes for CASRLTAAYNSPLHF. The chain links TRBV19 to TRBJ1-6; TRBD1 might be the D (5 bases). The V end lost 6 bases, the J end lost 2 bases, and 11 bases lay between the germline ends. The CDR3 sequence is 15 residues long. The germline V gene has CDR1 LNHDA and CDR2 SQIVND (reference sequence). The whole variable domain, remainder taken from reference TRBV19 and TRBJ1-6, is DGGITQSPKYLFRKEGQNVTLSCEQNLNHDAMYWYRQDPGQGLRLIYYSQIVNDFQKGDIAEGYSVSREKKESFPLTVTSAQKNPTAFYLCASRLTAAYNSPLHFGNGTRLTVT.

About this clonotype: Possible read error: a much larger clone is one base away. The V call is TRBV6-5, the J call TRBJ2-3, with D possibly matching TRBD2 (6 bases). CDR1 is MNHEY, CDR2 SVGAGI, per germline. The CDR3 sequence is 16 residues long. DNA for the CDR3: TGTACCAGCAGTTACTCTAGCGTCACTAGCACAGATACGCAGTATTTT. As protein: CTSSYSSVTSTDTQYF.

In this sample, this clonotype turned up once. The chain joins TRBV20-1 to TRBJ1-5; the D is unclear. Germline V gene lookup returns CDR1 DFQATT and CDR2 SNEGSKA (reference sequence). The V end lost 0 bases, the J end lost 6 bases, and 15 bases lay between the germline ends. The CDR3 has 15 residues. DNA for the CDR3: TGCAGTGCTAGAGACAGATACGTCCGGGGTCAGCCCCAGCATTTT. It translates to CSARDRYVRGQPQHF.

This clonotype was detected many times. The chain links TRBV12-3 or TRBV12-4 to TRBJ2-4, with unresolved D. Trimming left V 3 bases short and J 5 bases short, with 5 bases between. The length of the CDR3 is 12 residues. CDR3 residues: CASSFQENIQYF. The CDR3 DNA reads TGTGCCAGCAGTTTTCAGGAAAACATTCAGTACTTC.

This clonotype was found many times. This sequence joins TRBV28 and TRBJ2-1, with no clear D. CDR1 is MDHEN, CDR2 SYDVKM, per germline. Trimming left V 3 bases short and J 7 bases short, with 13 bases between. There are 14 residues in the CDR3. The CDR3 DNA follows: TGTGCCAGCAGTTTCATCCCCAAGGTGAATGAGCAGTTCTTC. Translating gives CASSFIPKVNEQFF. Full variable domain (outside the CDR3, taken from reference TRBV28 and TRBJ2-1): DVKVTQSSRYLVKRTGEKVFLECVQDMDHENMFWYRQDPGLGLRLIYFSYDVKMKEKGDIPEGYSVSREKKERFSLILESASTNQTSMYLCASSFIPKVNEQFFGPGTRLTVL.

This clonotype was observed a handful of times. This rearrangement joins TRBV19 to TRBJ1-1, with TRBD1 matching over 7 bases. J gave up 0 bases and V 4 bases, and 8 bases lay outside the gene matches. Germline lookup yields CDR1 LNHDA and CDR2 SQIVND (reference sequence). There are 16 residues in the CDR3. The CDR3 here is CASSRTGVALNTEAFF. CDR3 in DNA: TGTGCCAGTAGTAGAACAGGGGTCGCCTTGAACACTGAAGCTTTCTTT.

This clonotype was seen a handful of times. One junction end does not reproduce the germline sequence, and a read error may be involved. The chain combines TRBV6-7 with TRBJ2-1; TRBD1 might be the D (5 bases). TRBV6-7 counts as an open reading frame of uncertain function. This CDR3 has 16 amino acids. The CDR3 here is CASSDSYRWQRNEQFF. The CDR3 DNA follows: TGTGCCAGCAGTGACTCTTACAGGTGGCAAAGGAATGAGCAGTTCTTC.

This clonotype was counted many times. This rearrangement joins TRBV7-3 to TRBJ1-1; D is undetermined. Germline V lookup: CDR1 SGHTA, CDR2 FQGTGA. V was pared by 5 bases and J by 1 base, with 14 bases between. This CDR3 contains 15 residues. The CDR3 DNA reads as TGTGCCAGCAGCGGAACTGGCGCCAGGAACACTGAAGCTTTCTTT. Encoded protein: CASSGTGARNTEAFF. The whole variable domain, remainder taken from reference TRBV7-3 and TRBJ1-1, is GAGVSQTPSNKVTEKGKYVELRCDPISGHTALYWYRQSLGQGPEFLIYFQGTGAADDSGLPNDRFFAVRPEGSVSTLKIQRTERGDSAVYLCASSGTGARNTEAFFGQGTRLTVV.

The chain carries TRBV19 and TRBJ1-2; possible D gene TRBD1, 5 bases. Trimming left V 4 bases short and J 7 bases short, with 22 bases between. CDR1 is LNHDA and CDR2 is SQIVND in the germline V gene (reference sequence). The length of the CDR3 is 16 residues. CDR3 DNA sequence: TGTGCCAGTAGTACAAATGACCAGGGTCGGGTCTTTGGCTACACCTTC. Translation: CASSTNDQGRVFGYTF. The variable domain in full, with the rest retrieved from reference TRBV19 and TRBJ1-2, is DGGITQSPKYLFRKEGQNVTLSCEQNLNHDAMYWYRQDPGQGLRLIYYSQIVNDFQKGDIAEGYSVSREKKESFPLTVTSAQKNPTAFYLCASSTNDQGRVFGYTFGSGTRLTVV.

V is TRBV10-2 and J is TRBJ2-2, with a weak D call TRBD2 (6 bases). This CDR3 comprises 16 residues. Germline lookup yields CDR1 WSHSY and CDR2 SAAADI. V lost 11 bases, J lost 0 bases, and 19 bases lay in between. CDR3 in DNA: TGCGCCGGAAGGAGGGGTGGCGGGACGAACACCGGGGAGCTGTTTTTT. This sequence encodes CAGRRGGGTNTGELFF.

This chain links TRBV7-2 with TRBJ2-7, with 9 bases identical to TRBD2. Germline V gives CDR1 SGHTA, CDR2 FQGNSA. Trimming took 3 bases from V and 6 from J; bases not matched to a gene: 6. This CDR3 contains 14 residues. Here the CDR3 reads CASSFVAGAGEQYF. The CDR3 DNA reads TGTGCCAGCAGCTTTGTAGCGGGAGCAGGCGAGCAGTACTTC.

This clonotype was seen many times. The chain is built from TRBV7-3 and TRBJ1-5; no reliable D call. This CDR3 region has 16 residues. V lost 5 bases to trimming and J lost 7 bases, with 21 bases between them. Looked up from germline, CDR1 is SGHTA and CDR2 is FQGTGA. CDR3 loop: CASSPWWGTVEQPQHF. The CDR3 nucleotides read TGTGCCAGCAGCCCATGGTGGGGTACGGTAGAACAGCCCCAGCATTTT.

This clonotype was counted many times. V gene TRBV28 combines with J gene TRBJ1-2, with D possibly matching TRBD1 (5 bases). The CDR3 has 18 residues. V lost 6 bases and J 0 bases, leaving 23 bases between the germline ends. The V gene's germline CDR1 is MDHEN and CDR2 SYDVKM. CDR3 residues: CASRNNPTGTGPNYGYTF. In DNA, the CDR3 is TGTGCCAGCAGGAATAACCCCACTGGAACAGGACCTAACTATGGCTACACCTTC.

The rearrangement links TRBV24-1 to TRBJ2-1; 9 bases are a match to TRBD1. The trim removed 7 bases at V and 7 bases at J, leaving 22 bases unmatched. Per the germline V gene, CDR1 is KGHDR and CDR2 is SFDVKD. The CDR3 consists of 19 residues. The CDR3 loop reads CATSPAGTGFVGVRNEQFF. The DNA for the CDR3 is TGTGCCACCAGCCCAGCCGGGACAGGGTTTGTGGGGGTTCGGAATGAGCAGTTCTTC.

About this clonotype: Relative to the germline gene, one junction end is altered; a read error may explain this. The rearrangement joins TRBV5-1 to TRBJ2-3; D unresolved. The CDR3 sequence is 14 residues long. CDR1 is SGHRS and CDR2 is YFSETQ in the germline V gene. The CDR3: CAGRVAFSTDTQYF. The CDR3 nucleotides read TGCGCCGGCAGAGTGGCGTTTAGCACAGATACGCAGTATTTT.

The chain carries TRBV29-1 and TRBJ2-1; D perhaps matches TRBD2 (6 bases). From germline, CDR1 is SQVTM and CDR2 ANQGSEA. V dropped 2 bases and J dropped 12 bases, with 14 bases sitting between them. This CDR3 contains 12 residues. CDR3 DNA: TGCAGCGTTGAAACCCCCGGGGGAGGGCAGTTCTTC. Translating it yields CSVETPGGGQFF.

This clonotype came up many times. This CDR3 is CASSLGSTNEKLFF. CDR3 DNA sequence: TGCGCCAGCAGCTTGGGTTCAACTAATGAAAAACTGTTTTTT. This chain uses TRBV5-1 with TRBJ1-4; D remains unclear. Looked up from germline, CDR1 is SGHRS and CDR2 is YFSETQ. V lost 0 bases and J lost 0, with 3 bases in between. This CDR3 has 14 residues. Looking up the rest from reference TRBV5-1 and TRBJ1-4 gives the full variable domain: KAGVTQTPRYLIKTRGQQVTLSCSPISGHRSVSWYQQTPGQGLQFLFEYFSETQRNKGNFPGRFSGRQFSNSRSEMNVSTLELGDSALYLCASSLGSTNEKLFFGSGTQLSVL.